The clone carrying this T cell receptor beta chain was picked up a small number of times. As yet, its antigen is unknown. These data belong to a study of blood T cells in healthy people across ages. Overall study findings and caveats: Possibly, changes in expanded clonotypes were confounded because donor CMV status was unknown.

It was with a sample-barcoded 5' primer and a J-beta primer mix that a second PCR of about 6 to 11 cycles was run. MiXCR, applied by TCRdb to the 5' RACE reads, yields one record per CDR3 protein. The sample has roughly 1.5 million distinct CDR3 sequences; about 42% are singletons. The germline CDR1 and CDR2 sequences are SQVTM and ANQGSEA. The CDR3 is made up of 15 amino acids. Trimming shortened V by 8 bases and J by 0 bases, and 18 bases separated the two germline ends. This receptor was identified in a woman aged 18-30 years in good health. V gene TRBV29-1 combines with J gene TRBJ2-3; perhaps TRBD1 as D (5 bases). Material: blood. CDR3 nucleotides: TGCAGCTCCTCAACCGCAGGGATGAGCACAGATACGCAGTATTTT. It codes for CSSSTAGMSTDTQYF.